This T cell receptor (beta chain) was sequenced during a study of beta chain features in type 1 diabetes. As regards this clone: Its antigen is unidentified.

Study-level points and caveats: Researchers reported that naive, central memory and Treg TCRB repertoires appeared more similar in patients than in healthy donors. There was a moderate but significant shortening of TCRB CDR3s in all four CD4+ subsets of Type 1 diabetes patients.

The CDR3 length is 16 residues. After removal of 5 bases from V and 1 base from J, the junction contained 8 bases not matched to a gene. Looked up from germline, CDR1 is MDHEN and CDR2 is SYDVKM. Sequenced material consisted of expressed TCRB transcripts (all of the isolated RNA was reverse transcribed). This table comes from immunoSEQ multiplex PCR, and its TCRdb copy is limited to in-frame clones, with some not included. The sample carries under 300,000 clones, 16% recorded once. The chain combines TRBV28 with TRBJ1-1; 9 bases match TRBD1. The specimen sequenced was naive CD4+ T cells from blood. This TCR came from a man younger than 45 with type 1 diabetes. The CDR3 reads CASSPGTGLANTEAFF. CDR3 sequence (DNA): TGTGCCAGCAGTCCCGGGACAGGGTTGGCGAACACTGAAGCTTTCTTT. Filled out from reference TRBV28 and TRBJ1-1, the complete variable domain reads DVKVTQSSRYLVKRTGEKVFLECVQDMDHENMFWYRQDPGLGLRLIYFSYDVKMKEKGDIPEGYSVSREKKERFSLILESASTNQTSMYLCASSPGTGLANTEAFFGQGTRLTVV.